The 21 T cell receptor beta chains listed next were all sequenced from one sample in a study of cytomegalovirus exposure and HLA in healthy donors. PCR primers comprised 60 Vbeta and 13 Jbeta primers. Libraries were prepared by immunoSEQ multiplex PCR; TCRdb keeps only in-frame clonotypes and omits some of them. The sample consists of 150,000 to 200,000 clones, roughly 85% of them appearing once. The sample comprised PBMCs. The source of these receptors is a man younger than 45 in good health and CMV-seropositive.

This clone was seen a single time. A junction boundary mismatches the germline segment, possibly from a read error. The rearrangement links TRBV7-9 to TRBJ1-2; TRBD1 might be the D (6 bases). The CDR3 sequence is 14 residues long. The V gene's germline CDR1 is SEHNR and CDR2 FQNEAQ (reference sequence). The CDR3, as DNA: TGTTCCAGCAGCTTAGACCACAGGGCGGTGGGCTACACCTTC. Its translation is CSSSLDHRAVGYTF. The full variable domain, in which reference TRBV7-9 and TRBJ1-2 provide the parts outside the CDR3, is DTGVSQNPRHKITKRGQNVTFRCDPISEHNRLYWYRQTLGQGPEFLTYFQNEAQLEKSRLLSDRFSAERPKGSFSTLEIQRTEQGDSAMYLCSSSLDHRAVGYTFGSGTRLTVV.

The rearrangement joins TRBV2 to TRBJ2-7; D possibly corresponds to TRBD2 (7 bases). The CDR3 loop spans 14 amino acids. Trimming took 8 bases from V and 2 from J, leaving 16 bases between them. Germline V gene data show CDR1 as SNHLY and CDR2 as FYNNEI. The CDR3 DNA reads as TGTGCCAGCGTGAAGGGGGGAGGGCCCTACGAGCAGTACTTC. The encoded protein is CASVKGGGPYEQYF.

This rearrangement joins TRBV11-2 to TRBJ1-4, with a possible D match to TRBD1 (5 bases). Germline values: CDR1 SGHAT, CDR2 FQNNGV. V was shortened by 2 bases and J by 7 bases, with 11 bases between the two germline ends. CDR3 length: 14 residues. The chain's CDR3 is CASSLIRAGEKLFF. In DNA form, the CDR3 reads TGTGCCAGCAGCTTAATCAGGGCTGGTGAAAAACTGTTTTTT.

The V call is TRBV5-5, the J call TRBJ1-2, with unresolved D. Per the germline V gene, CDR1 is SGHKS and CDR2 is YYEKEE (reference sequence). V lost 7 bases and J 1 base, leaving 11 bases between the germline ends. This CDR3 is built from 13 residues. CDR3 bases: TGTGCCAGCTCCTCCAGGAATAACTATGGCTACACCTTC. Translating gives CASSSRNNYGYTF.

This clone was recorded a few times. The gene calls are TRBV6-5 and TRBJ2-1, with a tentative D call TRBD2 (5 bases). The CDR3 covers 14 residues. In germline, CDR1 is MNHEY, CDR2 SVGAGI. The ends were cut back, 3 bases at V and 0 bases at J, with 6 bases in the middle. CDR3 nucleotides: TGTGCCAGCAGTTATCGGGACTCCTACAATGAGCAGTTCTTC. Its protein product is CASSYRDSYNEQFF.

This chain links TRBV4-2 with TRBJ1-4, with D possibly TRBD1 on 6 matching bases. The CDR3 sequence is 16 residues long. The germline gives CDR1 LGHNA, CDR2 YNFKEQ. Deletions cut 2 bases from V and 14 bases from J, with 24 bases between. CDR3 nucleotides: TGTGCCAGCAGCCAACAACAGGGTGGGGACGGGGGGTACCTGTTTTTT. It translates to CASSQQQGGDGGYLFF.

The chain recombines TRBV7-6 with TRBJ1-2; 10 bases are a match to TRBD1. The germline V gene encodes CDR1 SGHVS and CDR2 FNYEAQ. The CDR3 consists of 14 residues. Unmatched junction bases numbered 2, after V lost 6 bases and J lost 1 base. The CDR3 coding sequence is TGTGCCAGCAGTGGACAGGGGGGTAACTATGGCTACACCTTC. The encoded protein is CASSGQGGNYGYTF.

The chain has TRBV29-1 and TRBJ2-3; 9 bases are shared with TRBD2. From germline, CDR1 is SQVTM and CDR2 ANQGSEA. The CDR3 is made up of 11 amino acids. V was pared by 7 bases and J by 6 bases, with 2 bases of the junction left unmatched. The CDR3 DNA is TGCAGCGGGACTAGCGACGATACGCAGTATTTT. Its translation: CSGTSDDTQYF.

The rearrangement uses TRBV30 and TRBJ2-4; D remains unclear. The CDR3 is made up of 15 amino acids. CDR1 is GTSNPN, CDR2 SVGIG, per germline (reference sequence). Trimming shortened V by 2 bases and J by 0 bases, and 11 bases separated the two germline ends. The CDR3 coding sequence is TGTGCCTGGAGTCTGGGCAGTTTAGCCAAAAACATTCAGTACTTC. This codes for CAWSLGSLAKNIQYF.

V is TRBV18 and J is TRBJ1-3; D is uncertain. Germline CDR1 and CDR2: KGHSH and LQKENI. V lost 3 bases and J 4 bases, leaving 7 bases between the germline ends. The CDR3 has 13 residues. This CDR3 reads CASSPSVGNTIYF. CDR3 bases: TGTGCCAGCTCACCGTCGGTGGGAAACACCATATATTTT.

The chain joins TRBV5-5 to TRBJ2-7, with 9 bases identical to TRBD2. The CDR3 runs to 15 residues. CDR1 is SGHKS, CDR2 YYEKEE, per germline (reference sequence). Trimming cost V 1 base and J 1 base; bases outside gene matches: 3. The CDR3 here is CASSLRLAESYEQYF. In nucleotides, the CDR3 is TGTGCCAGCAGCTTGAGACTAGCGGAATCCTACGAGCAGTACTTC.

For this clone: One end of the junction varies from germline; a read error may be responsible. The chain employs TRBV29-1 and TRBJ2-3; 8 nucleotides agree with TRBD1. The CDR3 loop spans 14 amino acids. CDR1 is SQVTM, CDR2 ANQGSEA, per germline. The CDR3 is CSVVPGQVTDMQYF. As DNA, the CDR3 is TGCAGCGTGGTACCGGGACAGGTCACAGATATGCAGTATTTT.

This CDR3 reads CASSRDRGRPDDTEAFF. CDR3 in DNA: TGTGCCAGCAGTCGGGACAGGGGGCGCCCCGATGACACTGAAGCTTTCTTT. The J gene is TRBJ1-1, the V gene TRBV7-9, with 12 bases lining up with TRBD1. V lost 6 bases to trimming and J lost 3 bases; unmatched junction nucleotides: 11. Looked up from germline, CDR1 is SEHNR and CDR2 is FQNEAQ (reference sequence). The CDR3 extends over 17 amino acids. Together with reference TRBV7-9 and TRBJ1-1, the CDR3 gives the full variable domain: DTGVSQNPRHKITKRGQNVTFRCDPISEHNRLYWYRQTLGQGPEFLTYFQNEAQLEKSRLLSDRFSAERPKGSFSTLEIQRTEQGDSAMYLCASSRDRGRPDDTEAFFGQGTRLTVV.

V gene TRBV5-1 combines with J gene TRBJ2-1; TRBD2 matches 14 bases. V lost 4 bases and J lost 9; bases outside the gene matches: 3. The CDR3 has 14 residues. Germline-derived CDR1 and CDR2 are SGHRS and YFSETQ. CDR3 residues: CASSPGTSGGEQFF. DNA of the CDR3: TGCGCCAGCAGCCCCGGGACTAGCGGGGGTGAGCAGTTCTTC.

V usage is TRBV4-2 and J usage is TRBJ2-1, with TRBD1 matching 9 bases. The germline gives CDR1 LGHNA, CDR2 YNFKEQ. The CDR3 extends over 14 amino acids. With V trimmed by 6 bases and J by 6 bases, 6 bases remained unmatched. CDR3 sequence (DNA): TGTGCCAGCAGGCCGGACAGGGGCCGCAATGAGCAGTTCTTC. Protein: CASRPDRGRNEQFF.

This sequence joins TRBV6-5 and TRBJ2-3; TRBD2 agrees at 15 bases. The ends lost 5 bases at V and 6 bases at J; junction bases unmatched: 3. This CDR3 contains 15 residues. Germline CDR1 is MNHEY and CDR2 is SVGAGI. The CDR3 sequence is CASSRGTSGRDTQYF. Here the CDR3 DNA reads TGTGCCAGCAGTAGGGGGACTAGCGGGAGGGATACGCAGTATTTT.

CDR3 protein: CAISGTSGVSYNEQFF. CDR3 DNA: TGTGCCATCAGTGGGACTAGCGGAGTCTCCTACAATGAGCAGTTCTTC. V usage is TRBV10-3 and J usage is TRBJ2-1; 10 bases match TRBD2. Germline CDR1 reads ENHRY; CDR2 reads SYGVKD. The CDR3 length is 16 residues. Losses at the gene ends were 4 bases for V and 0 bases for J; bases not matched to a gene: 3.

The chain couples TRBV21-1 to TRBJ1-4; TRBD1 is the table's D call, not checked against the DNA. TRBV21-1 is flagged as a pseudogene. The CDR3 spans 16 residues. The CDR3 reads CASSSWPGKGEEKLFF. Here the CDR3 DNA reads TGTGCCAGCAGCTCATGGCCAGGGAAGGGTGAGGAAAAACTGTTTTTT.

The V call is TRBV7-2, the J call TRBJ1-1; 7 bases are a match to TRBD1. Germline CDR1 and CDR2: SGHTA and FQGNSA. Trimming at V came to 2 bases and at J to 4 bases, leaving 7 bases not matched to a gene. The CDR3 is made up of 15 amino acids. The CDR3 here is CASSLRTGVGTEAFF. CDR3 DNA sequence: TGTGCCAGCAGCTTAAGAACAGGGGTCGGCACTGAAGCTTTCTTT.

The chain recombines TRBV6-4 with TRBJ1-2; D is uncertain. Trimming took off 0 bases at V and 6 bases at J, with 5 bases between the two ends. This CDR3 is 12 amino acids long. The germline CDR1 and CDR2 sequences are MRHNA and SNTAGT. The CDR3 reads CASSDSGDGYTF. The DNA for the CDR3 is TGTGCCAGCAGTGACTCTGGAGATGGCTACACCTTC.

The chain employs TRBV4-3 and TRBJ2-1; D unresolved. This CDR3 comprises 15 residues. Looked up from germline, CDR1 is LGHNA and CDR2 is YSLEER. Trimming cost V 1 base and J 0 bases, with 7 bases left between them. CDR3 sequence reads: CASSQVLSSYNEQFF. CDR3 nucleotides: TGCGCCAGCAGCCAAGTACTGAGCTCCTACAATGAGCAGTTCTTC.